This T cell receptor beta chain emerged from a study of human versus mouse CDR3 diversity and MHC coevolution. The data were produced by immunoSEQ multiplex PCR, yet TCRdb's version contains in-frame clones alone and is incomplete. The data show fewer than 80,000 clones, with less than 95% seen just once and 0.15% held by the top ten. The trim removed 4 bases at V and 8 bases at J, leaving 8 bases unmatched. The germline CDR1 and CDR2 sequences are SGHRS and YFSETQ. The CDR3 extends over 15 amino acids. Sequenced sample: naive CD4+ T cells from blood. Subset given: CD45RO-negative CD62L-positive naive CD4 T cells. The chain combines TRBV5-1 with TRBJ1-4; 10 bases are shared with TRBD1. The clonotype comes from a person aged 30-69 years in good health. CDR3: CASSRADRGQEKLFF. CDR3 bases: TGCGCCAGCAGCAGAGCAGACAGGGGGCAAGAAAAACTGTTTTTT.